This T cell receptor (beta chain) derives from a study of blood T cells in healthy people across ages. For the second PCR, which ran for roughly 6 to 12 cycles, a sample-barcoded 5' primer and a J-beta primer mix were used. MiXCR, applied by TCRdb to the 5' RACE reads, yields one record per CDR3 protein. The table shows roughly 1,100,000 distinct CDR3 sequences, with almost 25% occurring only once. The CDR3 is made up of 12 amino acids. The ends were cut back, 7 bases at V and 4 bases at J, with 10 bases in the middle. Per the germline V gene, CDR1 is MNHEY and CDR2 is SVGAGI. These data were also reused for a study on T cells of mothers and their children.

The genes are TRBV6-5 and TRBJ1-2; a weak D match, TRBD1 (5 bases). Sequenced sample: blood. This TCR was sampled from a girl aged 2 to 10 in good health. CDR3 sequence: CASTRQGYGYTF. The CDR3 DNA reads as TGTGCCAGCACCCGGCAGGGCTATGGCTACACCTTC.